This TCR beta chain was observed in a study of beta chain features in type 1 diabetes. This clone was detected a few times. What was sequenced were expressed TCRB transcripts, since all of the isolated RNA had been reverse transcribed. Sequencing used immunoSEQ multiplex PCR; TCRdb keeps in-frame clones, though not all of them. The table includes some 900,000 clones, under 20% detected once. Germline CDR1 and CDR2: MNHNY and SVGAGI (reference sequence). There are 15 residues in the CDR3. V shed 0 bases and J 5 bases; nucleotides not matched to a gene: 0. V gene TRBV6-6 combines with J gene TRBJ2-1; TRBD1 matches 11 bases. The receptor's source is a woman under 30 in good health. Specimen: naive CD4+ T cells from blood. The DNA of the CDR3 is TGTGCCAGCAGTTACTCGGGACAGGGGGACAATGAGCAGTTCTTC. Its protein is CASSYSGQGDNEQFF.